This T cell receptor beta chain derives from a study of blood T cell repertoires in COVID-19. Study background: The United States, Italy and Spain supplied acute and convalescent COVID-19 samples.

In the study's own analysis: It was from reference gene primer amplification that nucleated cell counts were estimated. Data came from immunoSEQ multiplex PCR; TCRdb stores just in-frame clones and leaves some out. The V and J calls and clone size come from that table; D and trimming were worked out from the DNA. The sample gives around 200,000 clones, about 85% of which show up once; 2.5% to 3% is in the top ten. Allocation to cohorts depended on clinical history reported by the participants. Cohort 3 donors were reported recovered after two negative PCRs, clearance, or symptom resolution. This TCR came from a woman aged 25-40 years who had recovered from COVID-19. Sample: PBMCs or T cells enriched from blood (not recorded which).

For the CDR3, the DNA is TGTGCCAGTAGTCCGACGAGGATCTATACCTTTAGCAATCAGCCCCAGCATTTT. Encoded protein: CASSPTRIYTFSNQPQHF. This chain connects TRBV19 to TRBJ1-5; D is undetermined. The CDR3 is 18 amino acids. Germline loops: CDR1 LNHDA, CDR2 SQIVND (reference sequence). Trimming shortened V by 5 bases and J by 0 bases, and 20 bases separated the two germline ends.